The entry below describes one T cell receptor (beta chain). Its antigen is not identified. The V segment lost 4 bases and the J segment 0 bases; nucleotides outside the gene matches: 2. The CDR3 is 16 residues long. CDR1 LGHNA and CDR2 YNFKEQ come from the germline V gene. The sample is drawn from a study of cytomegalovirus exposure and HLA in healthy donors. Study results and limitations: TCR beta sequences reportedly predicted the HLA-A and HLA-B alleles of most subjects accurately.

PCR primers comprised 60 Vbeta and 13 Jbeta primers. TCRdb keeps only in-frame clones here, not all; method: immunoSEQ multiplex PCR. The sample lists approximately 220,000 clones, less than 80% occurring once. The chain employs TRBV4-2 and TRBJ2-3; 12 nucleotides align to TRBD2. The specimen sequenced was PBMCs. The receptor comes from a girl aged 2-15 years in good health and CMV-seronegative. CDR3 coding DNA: TGTGCCAGCAGCCCGACTAGCGGGGGTAGCACAGATACGCAGTATTTT. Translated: CASSPTSGGSTDTQYF.